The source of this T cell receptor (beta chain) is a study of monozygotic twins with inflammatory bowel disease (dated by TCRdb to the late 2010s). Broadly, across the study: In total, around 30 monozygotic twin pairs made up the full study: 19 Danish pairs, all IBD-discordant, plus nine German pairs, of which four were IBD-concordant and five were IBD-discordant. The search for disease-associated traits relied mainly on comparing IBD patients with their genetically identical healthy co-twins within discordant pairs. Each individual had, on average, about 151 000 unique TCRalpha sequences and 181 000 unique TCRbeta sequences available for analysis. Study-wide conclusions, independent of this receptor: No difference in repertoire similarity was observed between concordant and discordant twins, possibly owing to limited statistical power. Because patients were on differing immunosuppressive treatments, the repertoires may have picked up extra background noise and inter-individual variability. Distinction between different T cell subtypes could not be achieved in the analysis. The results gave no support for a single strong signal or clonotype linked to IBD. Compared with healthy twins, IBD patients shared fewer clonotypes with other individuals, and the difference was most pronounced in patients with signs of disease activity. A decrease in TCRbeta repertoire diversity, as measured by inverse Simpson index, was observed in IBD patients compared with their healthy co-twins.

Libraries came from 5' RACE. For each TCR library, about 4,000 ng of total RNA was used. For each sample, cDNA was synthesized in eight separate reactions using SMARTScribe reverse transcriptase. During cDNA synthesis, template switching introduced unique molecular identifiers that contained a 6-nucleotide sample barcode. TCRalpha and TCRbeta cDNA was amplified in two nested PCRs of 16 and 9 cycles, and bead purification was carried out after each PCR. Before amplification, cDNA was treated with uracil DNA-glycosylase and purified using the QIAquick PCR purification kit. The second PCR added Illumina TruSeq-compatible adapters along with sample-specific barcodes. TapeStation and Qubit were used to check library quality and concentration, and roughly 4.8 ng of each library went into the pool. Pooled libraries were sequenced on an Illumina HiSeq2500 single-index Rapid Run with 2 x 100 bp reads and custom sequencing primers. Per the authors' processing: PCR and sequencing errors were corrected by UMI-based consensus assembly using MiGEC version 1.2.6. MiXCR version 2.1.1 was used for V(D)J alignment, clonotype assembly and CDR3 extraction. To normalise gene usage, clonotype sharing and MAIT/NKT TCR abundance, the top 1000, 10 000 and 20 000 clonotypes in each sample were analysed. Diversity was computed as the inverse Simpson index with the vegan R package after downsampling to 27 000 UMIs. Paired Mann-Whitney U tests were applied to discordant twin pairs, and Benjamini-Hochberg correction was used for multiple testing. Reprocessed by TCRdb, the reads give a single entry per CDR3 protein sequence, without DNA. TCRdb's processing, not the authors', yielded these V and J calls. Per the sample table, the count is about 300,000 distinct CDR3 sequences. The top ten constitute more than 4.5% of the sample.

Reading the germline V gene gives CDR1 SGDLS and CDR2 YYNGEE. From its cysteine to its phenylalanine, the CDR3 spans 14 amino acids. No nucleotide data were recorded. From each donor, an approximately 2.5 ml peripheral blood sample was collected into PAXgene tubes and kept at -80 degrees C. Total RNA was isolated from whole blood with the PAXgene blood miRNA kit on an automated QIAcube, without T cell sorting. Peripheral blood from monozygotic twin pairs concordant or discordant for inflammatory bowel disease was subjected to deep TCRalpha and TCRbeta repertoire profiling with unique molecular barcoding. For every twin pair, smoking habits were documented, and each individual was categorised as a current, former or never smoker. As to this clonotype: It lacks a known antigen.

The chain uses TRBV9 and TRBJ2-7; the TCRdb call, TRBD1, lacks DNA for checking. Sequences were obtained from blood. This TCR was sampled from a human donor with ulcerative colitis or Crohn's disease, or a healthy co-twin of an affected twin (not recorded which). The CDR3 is CASSAGTPDREQYF.